Shown below are 2 T cell receptor beta chains from a single sample sequenced in a study of control samples from healthy donors and cancer patients. Here immunoSEQ multiplex PCR was the method, and the copy in TCRdb shows in-frame clones only, minus some. Seen here are approximately 85,000 clones, around 90% observed once, and the top ten hold approximately 7.6%. Sequencing input: blood. These receptors were obtained from a woman aged 55 to 70 in good health.

The genes are TRBV10-3 and TRBJ1-2; D possibly corresponds to TRBD1 (5 bases). This CDR3 has 12 residues. Per germline, CDR1 ENHRY and CDR2 SYGVKD. Deletions cut 7 bases from V and 8 bases from J, with 14 bases between. CDR3 residues: CAINQGSGGYTF. The CDR3 DNA follows: TGTGCCATCAATCAGGGTTCGGGCGGCTACACCTTC.

In DNA form, the CDR3 reads TGTGCCAGCAAGTCGACCGGGACAGAAAGTCAGCCCCAGCATTTT. Translation gives CASKSTGTESQPQHF. This sequence joins TRBV2 and TRBJ1-5; 7 bases are a match to TRBD1. Germline V gene lookup returns CDR1 SNHLY and CDR2 FYNNEI. V trimming: 7 bases; J trimming: 6 bases; junction bases outside the gene matches: 12. CDR3 length: 15 amino acids. Based on the CDR3 plus reference TRBV2 and TRBJ1-5, the full variable domain is EPEVTQTPSHQVTQMGQEVILRCVPISNHLYFYWYRQILGQKVEFLVSFYNNEISEKSEIFDDQFSVERPDGSNFTLKIRSTKLEDSAMYFCASKSTGTESQPQHFGDGTRLSIL.